This T cell receptor (beta chain) was sequenced during a study of T cell responses to AZD1222 COVID-19 vaccine. The germline V gene encodes CDR1 LNHDA and CDR2 SQIVND (reference sequence). This CDR3 comprises 12 residues. Produced via immunoSEQ multiplex PCR; TCRdb's table is partial and in-frame only. The table shows about 120,000 clones, with 80% to 90% occurring only once. Overall study findings and caveats: Rises in breadth and depth of Spike-specific TCRs came after two AZD1222 doses.

Remarks on this clone: The antigen is unknown. At one end the junction does not follow the germline gene, possibly because of a read error.

The sequence was obtained from an adult in good health. V is TRBV19 and J is TRBJ1-2; no clear D gene. This specimen was peripheral blood, taken on day 0 of AZD1222 vaccination. The CDR3 sequence: CASSMLRGRNSF. DNA for the CDR3: TGTGCCAGTAGTATGCTTAGAGGCCGGAACTCCTTC.